This TCR beta chain was sequenced during a study of T-cell reconstitution after alpha-beta-depleted transplantation in children. Findings of the study overall: Some patients' high day-60 TCRbeta diversity was attributed to recipient cells surviving conditioning. Reports say that about two months after transplant, the alpha-beta T cells came out of several hundred graft clones that had expanded. Newly produced T cells mostly accounted for T-cell counts and diversity one year post-transplant.

For this clonotype: Its antigen is not identified.

The TCRbeta library was prepared with unique molecular identifiers. TCRdb analysed the PCR reads with MiXCR anew, one entry per CDR3 protein. The table shows around 960,000 distinct CDR3 sequences, with 25% to 35% occurring only once. The sequence was collected from a boy in the first two years of life who had a stem cell transplant for SCID, so the T cells may come from the graft donor. Specimen: PBMCs, mostly from graft donor cells, collected 360 days after TCRalphabeta/CD19-depleted stem cell transplant.

The CDR3 protein is CASTLDRGTDTQYF. In DNA, the CDR3 is TGTGCCAGCACTTTGGACAGGGGGACAGATACGCAGTATTTT. The gene calls are TRBV7-9 and TRBJ2-3, with 10 bases aligning to TRBD1. V trimming: 7 bases; J trimming: 3 bases; junction bases outside the gene matches: 4. This CDR3 has 14 residues. Germline lookup yields CDR1 SEHNR and CDR2 FQNEAQ (reference sequence).